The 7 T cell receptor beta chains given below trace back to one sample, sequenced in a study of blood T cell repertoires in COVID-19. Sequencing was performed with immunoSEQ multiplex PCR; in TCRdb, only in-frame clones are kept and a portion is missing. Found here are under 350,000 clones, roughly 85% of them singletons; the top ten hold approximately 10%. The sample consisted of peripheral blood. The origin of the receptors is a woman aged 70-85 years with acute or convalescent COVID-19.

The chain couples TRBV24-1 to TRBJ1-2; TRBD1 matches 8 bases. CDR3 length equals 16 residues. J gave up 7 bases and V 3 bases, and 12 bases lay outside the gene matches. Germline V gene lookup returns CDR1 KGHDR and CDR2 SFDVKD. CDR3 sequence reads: CATSDTRQGTQRGYTF. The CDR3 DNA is TGTGCCACCAGTGATACCAGACAGGGGACCCAACGTGGCTACACCTTC.

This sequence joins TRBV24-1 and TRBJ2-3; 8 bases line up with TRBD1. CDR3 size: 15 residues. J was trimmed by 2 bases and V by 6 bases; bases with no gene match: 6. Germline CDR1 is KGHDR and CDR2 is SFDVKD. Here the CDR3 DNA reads TGTGCCACCAGTAACCCAGGGGGCCTCACAGATACGCAGTATTTT. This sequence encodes CATSNPGGLTDTQYF.

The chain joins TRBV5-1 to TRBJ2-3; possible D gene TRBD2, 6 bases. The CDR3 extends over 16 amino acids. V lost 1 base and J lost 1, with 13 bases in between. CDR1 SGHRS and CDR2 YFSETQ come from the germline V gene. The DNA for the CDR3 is TGCGCCAGCAGCTTGTCACTAGCATCGGGCACAGATACGCAGTATTTT. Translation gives CASSLSLASGTDTQYF.

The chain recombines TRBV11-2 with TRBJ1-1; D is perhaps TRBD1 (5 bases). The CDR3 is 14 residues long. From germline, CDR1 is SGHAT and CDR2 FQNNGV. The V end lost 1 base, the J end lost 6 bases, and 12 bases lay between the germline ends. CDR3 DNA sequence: TGTGCCAGCAGCTTAGGGGGCCCCGTCGCTGAAGCTTTCTTT. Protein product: CASSLGGPVAEAFF.

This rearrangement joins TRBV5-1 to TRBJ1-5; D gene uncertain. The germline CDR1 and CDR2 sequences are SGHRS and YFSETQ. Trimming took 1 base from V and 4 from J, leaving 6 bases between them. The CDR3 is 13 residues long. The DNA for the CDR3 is TGCGCCAGCAGCTTGTCCCCGAATCAGCCCCAGCATTTT. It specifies CASSLSPNQPQHF.

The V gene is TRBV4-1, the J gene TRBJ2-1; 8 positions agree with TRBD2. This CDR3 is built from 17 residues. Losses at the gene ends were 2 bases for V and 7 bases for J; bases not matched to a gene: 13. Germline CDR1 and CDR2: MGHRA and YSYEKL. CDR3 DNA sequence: TGCGCCAGCAGCCAACAGGTCGGTAGCGGGGTGAGGAATGAGCAGTTCTTC. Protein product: CASSQQVGSGVRNEQFF.

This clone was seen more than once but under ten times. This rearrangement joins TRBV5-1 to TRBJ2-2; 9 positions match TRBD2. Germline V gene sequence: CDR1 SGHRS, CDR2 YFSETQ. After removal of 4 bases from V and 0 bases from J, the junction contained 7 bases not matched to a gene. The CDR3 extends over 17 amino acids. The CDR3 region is CASSKAPSGANTGELFF. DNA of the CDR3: TGCGCCAGCAGCAAAGCCCCTAGCGGGGCGAACACCGGGGAGCTGTTTTTT.